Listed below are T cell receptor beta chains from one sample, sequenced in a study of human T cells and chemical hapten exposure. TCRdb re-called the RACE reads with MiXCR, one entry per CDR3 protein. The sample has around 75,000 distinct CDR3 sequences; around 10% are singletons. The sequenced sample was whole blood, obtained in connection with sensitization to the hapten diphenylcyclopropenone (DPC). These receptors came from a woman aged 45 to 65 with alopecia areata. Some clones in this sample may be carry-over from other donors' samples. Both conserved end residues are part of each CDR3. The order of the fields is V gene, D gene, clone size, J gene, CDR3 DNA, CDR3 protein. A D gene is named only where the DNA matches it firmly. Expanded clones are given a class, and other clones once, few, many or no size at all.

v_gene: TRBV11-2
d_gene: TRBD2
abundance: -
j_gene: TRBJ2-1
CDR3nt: TGTGCCAGCAGCTTAGGCCTAGCGGGAGTTGGCTGGAATGAGCAGTTCTTC
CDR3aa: CASSLGLAGVGWNEQFF

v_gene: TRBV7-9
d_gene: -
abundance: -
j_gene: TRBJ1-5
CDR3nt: TGTGCCAGCACCCAGGGAACCAATCAGCCCCAGCATTTT
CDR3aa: CASTQGTNQPQHF

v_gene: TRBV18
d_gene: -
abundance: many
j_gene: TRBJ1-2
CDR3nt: TGTGCCAGCTCACCACCGTCGCCAGAAGGCTATGGCTACACCTTC
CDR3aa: CASSPPSPEGYGYTF

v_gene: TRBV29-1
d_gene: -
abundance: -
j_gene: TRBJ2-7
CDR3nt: TGCAGCGTTCGAGTAGCCGTCCACGAGCAGTACTTC
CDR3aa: CSVRVAVHEQYF

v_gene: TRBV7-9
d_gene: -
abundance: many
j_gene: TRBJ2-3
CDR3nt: TGTGCCAGCAGCCAAAGACTAGATACGCAGTATTTT
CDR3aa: CASSQRLDTQYF

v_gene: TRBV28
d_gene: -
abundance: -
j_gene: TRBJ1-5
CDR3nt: TGTGCCAGCAGTCTCCCCCAGTTGGGCAGCTTCAATCAGCCCCAGCATTTT
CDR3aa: CASSLPQLGSFNQPQHF

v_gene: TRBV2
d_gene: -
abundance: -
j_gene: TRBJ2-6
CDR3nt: TGTGCCAGCAGCCCCACCCAAAGCTCTGGGGCCAACGTCCTGACTTTC
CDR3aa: CASSPTQSSGANVLTF

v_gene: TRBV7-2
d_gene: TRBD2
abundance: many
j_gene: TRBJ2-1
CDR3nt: TGTGCCAACAGCCCCCCCCTGGGGCTAGCGGGCTACAATGAGCAGTTCTTC
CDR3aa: CANSPPLGLAGYNEQFF

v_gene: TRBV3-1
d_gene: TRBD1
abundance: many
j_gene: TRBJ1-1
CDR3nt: TGTGCCAGCAGCCAAGGCCAGGGGGCCACTGAAGCTTTCTTT
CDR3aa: CASSQGQGATEAFF

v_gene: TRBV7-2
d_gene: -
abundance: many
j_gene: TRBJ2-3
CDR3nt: TGTGCCAGCAGCCCAGCCAAGGTCCTCACAGATACGCAGTATTTT
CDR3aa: CASSPAKVLTDTQYF

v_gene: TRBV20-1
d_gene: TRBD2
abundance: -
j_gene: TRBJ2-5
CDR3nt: TGCAGTGCTAGCGTACTAGCGGGAGTTGAGACCCAGTACTTC
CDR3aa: CSASVLAGVETQYF

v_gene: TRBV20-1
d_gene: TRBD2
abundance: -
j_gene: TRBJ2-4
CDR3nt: TGCAGTGCTCCGGGACTAGCTGAAGAGTACTTC
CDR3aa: CSAPGLAEEYF

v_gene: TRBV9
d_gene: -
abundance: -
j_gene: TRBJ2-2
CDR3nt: TGTGCCAGCAGCACCTCCAGAGTCACCGGGGAGCTGTTTTTT
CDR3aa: CASSTSRVTGELFF

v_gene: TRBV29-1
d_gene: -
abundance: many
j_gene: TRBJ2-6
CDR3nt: TGCAGCGTCAGGCTCTCTGGGGCCAACGTCCTGACTTTC
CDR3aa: CSVRLSGANVLTF

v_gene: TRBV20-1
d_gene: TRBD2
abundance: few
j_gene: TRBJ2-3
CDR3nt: TGCAGTGCTAGAACTAGCGGGAAAGCAGATACGCAGTATTTT
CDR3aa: CSARTSGKADTQYF

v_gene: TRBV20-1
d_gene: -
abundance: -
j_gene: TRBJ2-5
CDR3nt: TGCAGTGCTCTAGGGGCAGCCCAAGAGACCCAGTACTTC
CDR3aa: CSALGAAQETQYF

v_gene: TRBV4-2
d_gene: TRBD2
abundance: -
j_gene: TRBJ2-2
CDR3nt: TGTGCCAGCAGCCTACATACTAGCGGGAGGTTCACCGGGGAGCTGTTTTTT
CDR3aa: CASSLHTSGRFTGELFF